This TCR beta chain was documented in a study of blood T cell repertoires in COVID-19. Across the whole study: Samples representing acute and convalescent COVID-19 were sourced from the United States, Italy and Spain.

Per the original data handling: Amplified reference gene primers provided the basis for estimating nucleated cell counts. Assay: immunoSEQ multiplex PCR; the TCRdb copy retains only in-frame clones and omits some. That table supplies the V and J calls and clone size; D and trimming were determined from the DNA. The table includes roughly 350,000 clones, approximately 91% detected once. Source material: peripheral blood. The source of this sequence is a woman between 65 and 79 years old with COVID-19, enrolled during active disease.

CDR3 coding DNA: TGTGCCAGCAGCTTCGGACAGGGTTACGACTACGAGCAGTACTTC. Translating it yields CASSFGQGYDYEQYF. This chain links TRBV7-9 with TRBJ2-7; 8 nucleotides align to TRBD1. Germline V gives CDR1 SEHNR, CDR2 FQNEAQ (reference sequence). The CDR3 length is 15 residues. The V and J ends lost 3 bases and 3 bases, in that order; junction bases with no gene match: 7.